This TCR beta chain is from a study of blood T cells in healthy people across ages. This clonotype was picked up a small number of times. Germline V CDR1 and CDR2: DFQATT, SNEGSKA (reference sequence). Trimming pared 5 bases from V and 4 bases from J, leaving 20 bases between. CDR3 size: 15 residues. A second PCR of roughly 7 to 11 cycles used a sample-barcoded 5' primer and a J-beta primer mix. One entry per CDR3 protein results from TCRdb running MiXCR on the 5' RACE reads. The sample shows 850,000 to 1,100,000 distinct CDR3 sequences, approximately 38% of them seen only once. The sequence came from a young man in good health. Sequencing was performed on blood. The rearrangement joins TRBV20-1 to TRBJ1-2; tentative D call: TRBD1 (6 bases). The CDR3 reads CSAHDTGGASYGYTF. In DNA, the CDR3 is TGCAGTGCTCACGACACGGGGGGCGCATCCTATGGCTACACCTTC.